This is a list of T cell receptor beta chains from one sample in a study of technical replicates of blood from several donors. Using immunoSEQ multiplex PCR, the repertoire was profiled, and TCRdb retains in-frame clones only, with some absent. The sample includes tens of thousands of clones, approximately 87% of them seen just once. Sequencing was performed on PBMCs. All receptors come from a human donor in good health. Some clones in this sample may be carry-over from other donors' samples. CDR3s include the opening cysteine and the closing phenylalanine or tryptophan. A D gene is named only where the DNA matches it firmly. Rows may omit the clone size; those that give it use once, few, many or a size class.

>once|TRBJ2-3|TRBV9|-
CASSISGDTQYF
TGTGCCAGCAGTATTTCGGGAGATACGCAGTATTTT
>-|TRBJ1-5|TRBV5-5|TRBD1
CASSLAGTGLSNQPQHF
TGTGCCAGCAGCTTGGCCGGGACAGGCCTTAGCAATCAGCCCCAGCATTTT
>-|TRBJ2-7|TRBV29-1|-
CSVEVDQGLGEQYF
TGCAGCGTTGAAGTGGACCAGGGGCTAGGGGAGCAGTACTTC
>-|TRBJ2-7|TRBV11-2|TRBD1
CASSLAETGTYEQYF
TGTGCCAGCAGCTTAGCCGAGACAGGGACCTACGAGCAGTACTTC
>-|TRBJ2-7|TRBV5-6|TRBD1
CASSPGTGVILYEQYF
TGTGCCAGCAGCCCGGGGACAGGGGTCATCTTATACGAGCAGTACTTC
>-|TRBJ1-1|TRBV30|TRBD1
CAWSVNRVRGRNTEAFF
TGTGCCTGGAGTGTAAATAGGGTAAGGGGGCGGAACACTGAAGCTTTCTTT
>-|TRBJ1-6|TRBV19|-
CASSTTADPLRSPLHF
TGTGCCAGTAGTACTACAGCCGATCCGCTGAGATCACCCCTCCACTTT
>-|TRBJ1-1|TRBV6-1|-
CASSGTLNTEAFF
TGTGCCAGCAGCGGGACTTTGAACACTGAAGCTTTCTTT
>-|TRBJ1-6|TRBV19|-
CASSTHSYGSYNSPLHF
TGTGCCAGTAGTACCCACTCTTACGGCTCCTATAATTCACCCCTCCACTTT
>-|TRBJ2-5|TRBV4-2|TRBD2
CASSPTSGGQETQYF
TGTGCCAGCAGCCCGACTAGCGGGGGGCAAGAGACCCAGTACTTC
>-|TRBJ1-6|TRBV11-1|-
CASSSLSYNSPLHF
TGTGCCAGCAGCTCCCTCTCCTATAATTCACCCCTCCACTTT
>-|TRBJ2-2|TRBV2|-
CASTGDTGELFF
TGTGCCAGCACGGGAGACACCGGGGAGCTGTTTTTT
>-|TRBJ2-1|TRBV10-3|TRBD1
CAISAPSGGNNEQFF
TGTGCCATCAGTGCTCCCTCAGGGGGCAACAATGAGCAGTTCTTC
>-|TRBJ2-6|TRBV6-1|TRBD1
CASSVNRGRAGANVLTF
TGTGCCAGCAGTGTTAACAGGGGGCGGGCTGGGGCCAACGTCCTGACTTTC
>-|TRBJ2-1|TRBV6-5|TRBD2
CASPLAGSYNEQFF
TGTGCCAGCCCGCTAGCGGGTTCCTACAATGAGCAGTTCTTC
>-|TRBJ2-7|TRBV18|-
CASSAQESHSYEQYF
TGTGCCAGCTCAGCACAGGAGAGTCACTCCTACGAGCAGTACTTC
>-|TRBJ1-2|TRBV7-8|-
CASSRDITFGYTF
TGTGCCAGCAGCCGGGACATTACTTTTGGCTACACCTTC
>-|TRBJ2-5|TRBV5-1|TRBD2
CASSFGRGVQETQYF
TGCGCCAGCAGCTTTGGGCGGGGGGTGCAAGAGACCCAGTACTTC
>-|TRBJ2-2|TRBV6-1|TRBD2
CASSVSSGGNTGELFF
TGTGCCAGCAGTGTCTCTAGCGGGGGGAACACCGGGGAGCTGTTTTTT
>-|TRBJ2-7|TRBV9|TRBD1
CASSVRDSSGGEQYF
TGTGCCAGCAGCGTCCGGGACAGCTCAGGTGGGGAGCAGTACTTC
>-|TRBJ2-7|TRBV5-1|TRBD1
CASSRDRESYEQYF
TGCGCCAGCAGCCGTGACAGGGAATCCTACGAGCAGTACTTC
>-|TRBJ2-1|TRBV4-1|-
CASSQNPSATLLSYNEQFF
TGCGCCAGCAGCCAAAATCCTAGCGCGACGCTCCTCTCCTACAATGAGCAGTTCTTC
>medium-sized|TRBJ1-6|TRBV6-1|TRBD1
CASRDRDRLNSPLHF
TGTGCCAGCAGGGACCGGGACAGATTGAATTCACCCCTCCACTTT
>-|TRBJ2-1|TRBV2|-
CASSELERLEQFF
TGTGCCAGCAGTGAGCTAGAAAGACTGGAGCAGTTCTTC
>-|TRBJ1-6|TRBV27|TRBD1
CASRQGAYSPLHF
TGTGCCAGCAGACAGGGGGCTTATTCACCCCTCCACTTT
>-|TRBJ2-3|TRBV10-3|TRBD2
CAISSTLGGTDTQYF
TGTGCCATCTCCTCAACCCTGGGGGGGACAGATACGCAGTATTTT
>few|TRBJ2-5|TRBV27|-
CASSLLGGTQYF
TGTGCCAGCAGTTTGTTAGGAGGGACCCAGTACTTC
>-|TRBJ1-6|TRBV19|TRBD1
CASRTRTGLDSPLHF
TGTGCCAGTAGGACTCGGACAGGGCTGGATTCACCCCTCCACTTT
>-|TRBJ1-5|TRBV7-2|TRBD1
CASSPDRGSNQPQHF
TGTGCCAGCAGCCCCGACAGGGGGAGCAATCAGCCCCAGCATTTT
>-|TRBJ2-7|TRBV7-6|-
CASSPTPTSSYEQYF
TGTGCCAGCAGCCCAACCCCGACTAGTTCCTACGAGCAGTACTTC
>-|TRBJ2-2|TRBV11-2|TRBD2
CASILSAGGSGELFF
TGTGCCAGCATCCTATCCGCGGGGGGGAGCGGGGAGCTGTTTTTT
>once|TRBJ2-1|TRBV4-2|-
CASSQDGEPNEQFF
TGTGCCAGCAGCCAAGATGGAGAGCCAAATGAGCAGTTCTTC
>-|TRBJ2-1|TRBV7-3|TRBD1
CASSPSPTGAVEQFF
TGTGCCAGCAGCCCGTCACCGACAGGGGCCGTCGAGCAGTTCTTC
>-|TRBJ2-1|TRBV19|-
CASAGQHSYNEQFF
TGTGCCAGCGCGGGACAGCACTCCTACAATGAGCAGTTCTTC
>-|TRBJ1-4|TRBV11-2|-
CASSSGARGSGNEKLFF
TGTGCCAGCAGTTCAGGGGCGCGTGGATCTGGGAATGAAAAACTGTTTTTT
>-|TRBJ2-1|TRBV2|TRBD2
CASRGGGSYNEQFF
TGTGCCTCCCGGGGGGGCGGGAGTTACAATGAGCAGTTCTTC
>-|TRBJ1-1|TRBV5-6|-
CASSVTGMGTEAFF
TGTGCCAGCAGCGTCACAGGGATGGGCACTGAAGCTTTCTTT
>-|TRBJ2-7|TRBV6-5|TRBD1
CASSDLRDSYEQYF
TGTGCCAGCAGTGATCTCCGGGACAGCTACGAGCAGTACTTC
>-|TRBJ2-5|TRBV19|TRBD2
CASSMSTSGRETQYF
TGTGCCAGTAGTATGTCAACTAGCGGGAGAGAGACCCAGTACTTC
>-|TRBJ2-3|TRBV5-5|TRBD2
CASSLTSVTDTQYF
TGTGCCAGCAGCTTGACTAGCGTCACAGATACGCAGTATTTT
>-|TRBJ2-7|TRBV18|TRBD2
CASSPPYSGGPYEQYF
TGTGCCAGCTCACCACCGTATAGCGGGGGCCCTTACGAGCAGTACTTC
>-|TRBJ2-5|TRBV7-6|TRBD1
CASSVGTVETQYF
TGTGCCAGCAGCGTCGGGACAGTCGAGACCCAGTACTTC
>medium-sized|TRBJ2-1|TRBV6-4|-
CASSDGLSSNEQFF
TGTGCCAGCAGTGACGGGCTATCCTCCAATGAGCAGTTCTTC
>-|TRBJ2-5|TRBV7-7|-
CASSLAGSLGETQYF
TGTGCCAGCAGCTTAGCAGGGAGTCTAGGGGAGACCCAGTACTTC
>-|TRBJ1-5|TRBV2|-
CASRYGGFYNQPQHF
TGTGCCAGCAGGTACGGAGGTTTTTACAATCAGCCCCAGCATTTT
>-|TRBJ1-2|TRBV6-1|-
CASSEGAWRGYTF
TGTGCCAGCAGTGAGGGGGCTTGGCGTGGCTACACCTTC
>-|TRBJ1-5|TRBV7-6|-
CASSPQIGQPQHF
TGTGCCAGCAGCCCCCAAATCGGTCAGCCCCAGCATTTT
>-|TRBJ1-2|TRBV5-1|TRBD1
CASGTGTGIGYTF
TGCGCCAGCGGGACCGGGACAGGGATTGGCTACACCTTC
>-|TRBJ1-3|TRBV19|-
CASSILAGSGNTIYF
TGTGCCAGTAGTATATTGGCGGGGTCTGGAAACACCATATATTTT
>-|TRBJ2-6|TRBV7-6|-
CASSSGRHSGANVLTF
TGTGCCAGCAGCTCGGGGAGACACTCTGGGGCCAACGTCCTGACTTTC
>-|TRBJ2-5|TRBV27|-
CASRPGNQETQYF
TGTGCCAGCAGGCCGGGGAACCAAGAGACCCAGTACTTC
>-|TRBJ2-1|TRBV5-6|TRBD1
CASSHTTGENIGEQFF
TGTGCCAGCAGCCACACGACAGGGGAAAATATTGGCGAGCAGTTCTTC
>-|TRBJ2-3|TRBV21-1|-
CASSGRTSGRMDTQYF
TGTGCCAGCAGCGGCCGGACTAGCGGGAGGATGGATACGCAGTATTTT
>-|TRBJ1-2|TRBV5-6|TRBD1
CASSLFGTGPRGGYTF
TGTGCCAGCAGCTTGTTCGGGACAGGGCCTCGGGGTGGCTACACCTTC
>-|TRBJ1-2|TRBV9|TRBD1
CASSEGAGANHGYTF
TGTGCCAGCAGCGAGGGGGCCGGGGCGAATCATGGCTACACCTTC
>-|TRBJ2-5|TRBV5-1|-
CASSSGQPRETQYF
TGCGCCAGCAGCTCTGGACAGCCCCGAGAGACCCAGTACTTC